The 32 T cell receptor beta chains reported below all come from one sample, sequenced in a study of beta chain features in type 1 diabetes. Every bit of the isolated RNA underwent reverse transcription, so sequencing read expressed TCRB transcripts. The protocol was immunoSEQ multiplex PCR, while the TCRdb copy is restricted to in-frame clones and leaves out a portion. The repertoire holds a few hundred thousand clones, with 9.6% as singletons. What was sequenced was naive CD4+ T cells from blood. These receptors were obtained from a woman under 30 in good health.

The chain links TRBV27 to TRBJ1-3, with 8 positions matching TRBD1. V lost 4 bases to trimming and J lost 0 bases; unmatched junction nucleotides: 2. The CDR3 is 15 residues long. From germline, CDR1 is MNHEY and CDR2 SMNVEV (reference sequence). The CDR3 is CASSWTGNSGNTIYF. CDR3 sequence (DNA): TGTGCCAGCAGTTGGACAGGGAACTCTGGAAACACCATATATTTT.

In its sample, this clone was seen a few times. The rearrangement links TRBV5-1 to TRBJ2-7, with TRBD2 matching over 8 bases. This CDR3 has 15 residues. The J segment lost 0 bases and the V segment lost 2 bases, leaving 4 bases of the junction unmatched. Germline V gene data show CDR1 as SGHRS and CDR2 as YFSETQ. CDR3 sequence reads: CASSFGGRPSYEQYF. For the CDR3, the DNA is TGCGCCAGCAGCTTCGGCGGGAGGCCCTCCTACGAGCAGTACTTC.

This clone was counted between two and nine times. The genes are TRBV5-1 and TRBJ2-4; possible D gene TRBD2, 5 bases. The germline V and J ends were trimmed by 4 bases and 6 bases, with 20 bases remaining between them. The CDR3 is made up of 16 amino acids. The germline gives CDR1 SGHRS, CDR2 YFSETQ. The CDR3 protein is CASSTAAVGVGNIQYF. For the CDR3, the DNA is TGCGCCAGCAGCACTGCCGCGGTCGGGGTAGGAAACATTCAGTACTTC.

The chain is built from TRBV28 and TRBJ1-1; 8 bases fit TRBD1. Trimming removed 6 bases from V and 5 bases from J; junction bases left unmatched: 11. Germline V gene sequence: CDR1 MDHEN, CDR2 SYDVKM. The CDR3 runs to 15 residues. The CDR3 DNA reads TGTGCCAGCAGGGAACGGACAGGGCAAGGGACTGAAGCTTTCTTT. Encoded protein: CASRERTGQGTEAFF.

Here the CDR3 reads CASSLVTGPNTEAFF. In nucleotides, the CDR3 is TGTGCCAGCAGCTTAGTGACAGGGCCGAACACTGAAGCTTTCTTT. The chain carries TRBV7-9 and TRBJ1-1; the match to TRBD1 covers 7 bases. The V gene's germline CDR1 is SEHNR and CDR2 FQNEAQ (reference sequence). V gave up 1 base and J gave up 1 base; unmatched junction bases: 3. The CDR3 has 15 amino acids.

The chain joins TRBV6-5 to TRBJ2-7, with D possibly being TRBD1 (5 bases). Trimming shortened V by 2 bases and J by 3 bases, and 11 bases separated the two germline ends. Germline V gene lookup returns CDR1 MNHEY and CDR2 SVGAGI. This CDR3 spans 14 amino acids. The DNA of the CDR3 is TGTGCCAGCAGTTACCAGGGAATGGGCTACGAGCAGTACTTC. It codes for CASSYQGMGYEQYF.

V usage is TRBV5-1 and J usage is TRBJ2-7, with a tentative D call TRBD2 (6 bases). CDR3 length: 14 amino acids. Germline-derived CDR1 and CDR2 are SGHRS and YFSETQ. Trimming removed 0 bases from V and 6 bases from J, with 13 bases in between. The CDR3 sequence: CASSLGSAGSEQYF. The CDR3 DNA reads TGCGCCAGCAGCTTGGGGAGCGCGGGGAGCGAGCAGTACTTC.

The chain recombines TRBV11-1 with TRBJ2-1; D is uncertain. The CDR3 sequence is 15 residues long. CDR1 is SGHAT, CDR2 FQDESV, per germline (reference sequence). Trimming stripped 5 bases from V and 7 bases from J, with 18 bases between. Written as DNA, the CDR3 is TGTGCCAGCAGCCCCGAAAGAGCCGATGGTAATGAGCAGTTCTTC. As protein: CASSPERADGNEQFF.

The chain recombines TRBV5-1 with TRBJ1-1; D is possibly TRBD1 (6 bases). Germline lookup yields CDR1 SGHRS and CDR2 YFSETQ. V dropped 2 bases and J dropped 0 bases, with 8 bases sitting between them. The CDR3 spans 14 residues. This CDR3 reads CASSFDRLNTEAFF. In DNA, the CDR3 is TGCGCCAGCAGCTTTGACAGGTTGAACACTGAAGCTTTCTTT.

In this sample, this clone turned up a few times. The chain carries TRBV18 and TRBJ1-1; 7 bases are a match to TRBD1. The CDR3 extends over 16 amino acids. V dropped 3 bases and J dropped 0; count of bases not matched to a gene: 7. Germline loops: CDR1 KGHSH, CDR2 LQKENI. CDR3 sequence reads: CASSPFTGDLNTEAFF. CDR3 in DNA: TGTGCCAGCTCACCTTTTACAGGGGACTTGAACACTGAAGCTTTCTTT.

V and J are TRBV9 and TRBJ1-2, with 7 bases fitting TRBD1. Germline V gene lookup returns CDR1 SGDLS and CDR2 YYNGEE. The length of the CDR3 is 14 residues. The V and J ends lost 0 bases and 8 bases, in that order; junction bases with no gene match: 7. CDR3 loop: CASSVEEGAGGYTF. In DNA, the CDR3 is TGTGCCAGCAGCGTAGAGGAGGGGGCAGGAGGCTACACCTTC.

There are a few counts of this clone. The CDR3 sequence is CAWSAIASMISYEQYF. Written as DNA, the CDR3 is TGTGCCTGGAGTGCAATAGCCAGCATGATCTCCTACGAGCAGTACTTC. J is TRBJ2-7 and V is TRBV30; no clear D gene. This CDR3 comprises 16 residues. V was pared by 1 base and J by 0 bases, with 16 bases between. CDR1 is GTSNPN, CDR2 SVGIG, per germline (reference sequence).

The chain recombines TRBV19 with TRBJ2-3; 7 bases fit TRBD2. The CDR3 sequence is 18 residues long. Germline loops: CDR1 LNHDA, CDR2 SQIVND (reference sequence). Germline trimming cut 5 bases from V and 3 bases from J; bases unmatched to any gene: 17. Here the CDR3 reads CASSPRDRAGAGTDTQYF. DNA of the CDR3: TGTGCCAGTAGTCCCCGAGACCGTGCGGGAGCGGGAACAGATACGCAGTATTTT.

This clone has more than one count but fewer than ten. This chain uses TRBV19 with TRBJ2-3; 7 bases are a match to TRBD2. CDR1 is LNHDA, CDR2 SQIVND, per germline (reference sequence). There are 13 residues in the CDR3. V lost 4 bases to trimming and J lost 4 bases; unmatched junction nucleotides: 2. The CDR3 is CASSSLAADTQYF. The DNA for the CDR3 is TGTGCCAGTAGTAGCCTAGCGGCAGATACGCAGTATTTT. Combining the CDR3 with reference TRBV19 and TRBJ2-3 gives the whole variable domain DGGITQSPKYLFRKEGQNVTLSCEQNLNHDAMYWYRQDPGQGLRLIYYSQIVNDFQKGDIAEGYSVSREKKESFPLTVTSAQKNPTAFYLCASSSLAADTQYFGPGTRLTVL.

Worth noting for this clone: At one of its ends the junction is not consistent with the germline gene, which may arise from a read error. Additional DNA sequences in this sample encode the identical CDR3. This rearrangement joins TRBV5-1 to TRBJ1-1, with D possibly matching TRBD1 (6 bases). There are 15 residues in the CDR3. Germline loops: CDR1 SGHRS, CDR2 YFSETQ. The CDR3 DNA is TGCGCCAGCAGCTCCGCCTCAGGGGCGAACACTGAAGCCTTCTTT. This gives the protein CASSSASGANTEAFF.

This chain links TRBV5-5 with TRBJ1-2, with D tentatively TRBD1 (6 bases). This CDR3 is built from 15 residues. V lost 2 bases and J lost 4, with 15 bases in between. Germline CDR1 reads SGHKS; CDR2 reads YYEKEE (reference sequence). In DNA form, the CDR3 reads TGTGCCAGCAGCTTTGCACCGGGGGGGCTCTATGGCTACACCTTC. Protein: CASSFAPGGLYGYTF. The variable domain in full, completed from reference TRBV5-5 and TRBJ1-2, reads DAGVTQSPTHLIKTRGQQVTLRCSPISGHKSVSWYQQVLGQGPQFIFQYYEKEERGRGNFPDRFSARQFPNYSSELNVNALLLGDSALYLCASSFAPGGLYGYTFGSGTRLTVV.

Only a few counts were recorded for this clone. The chain carries TRBV18 and TRBJ1-2; 9 nucleotides align to TRBD1. J lost 3 bases, V lost 5 bases, and 10 bases had no gene match. The CDR3 extends over 16 amino acids. Germline CDR1 is KGHSH and CDR2 is LQKENI. CDR3 sequence: CASSSTQQGAYYGYTF. In DNA, the CDR3 is TGTGCCAGCTCATCCACACAACAGGGGGCCTACTATGGCTACACCTTC. Using reference TRBV18 and TRBJ1-2 for the parts outside the CDR3, the full variable domain is NAGVMQNPRHLVRRRGQEARLRCSPMKGHSHVYWYRQLPEEGLKFMVYLQKENIIDESGMPKERFSAEFPKEGPSILRIQQVVRGDSAAYFCASSSTQQGAYYGYTFGSGTRLTVV.

V is TRBV18 and J is TRBJ2-1, with a tentative D call TRBD2 (6 bases). With 1 base removed from V and 0 bases from J, the gap between germline ends came to 10 bases. The CDR3 has 16 amino acids. Germline V gene lookup returns CDR1 KGHSH and CDR2 LQKENI. The CDR3 loop is CASSPLAASSYNEQFF. In nucleotides, the CDR3 is TGTGCCAGCTCACCACTAGCGGCCAGCTCCTACAATGAGCAGTTCTTC.

This clone has only a few counts. This chain links TRBV5-1 with TRBJ2-3, with D maybe TRBD2 (5 bases). The V gene lost 0 bases and the J gene lost 4 bases, with 12 bases spanning the gap. Germline values: CDR1 SGHRS, CDR2 YFSETQ. The CDR3 runs to 15 residues. CDR3 coding DNA: TGCGCCAGCAGCTTGGAGGGTAGCGCCCCAGATACGCAGTATTTT. Translation gives CASSLEGSAPDTQYF.

In this sample, this clone turned up a few times. CDR3 loop: CASSLGDRGANQPQHF. CDR3 sequence (DNA): TGCGCCAGCAGCTTGGGGGACAGGGGTGCCAATCAGCCCCAGCATTTT. This rearrangement joins TRBV5-1 to TRBJ1-5; 10 positions agree with TRBD1. Germline V gives CDR1 SGHRS, CDR2 YFSETQ. The CDR3 is made up of 16 amino acids. The trim removed 0 bases at V and 3 bases at J, leaving 3 bases unmatched. Full variable domain (missing parts from reference TRBV5-1 and TRBJ1-5): KAGVTQTPRYLIKTRGQQVTLSCSPISGHRSVSWYQQTPGQGLQFLFEYFSETQRNKGNFPGRFSGRQFSNSRSEMNVSTLELGDSALYLCASSLGDRGANQPQHFGDGTRLSIL.

The chain joins TRBV2 to TRBJ2-5; D gene uncertain. Looked up from germline, CDR1 is SNHLY and CDR2 is FYNNEI. The CDR3 has 13 amino acids. V dropped 3 bases and J dropped 2 bases, with 7 bases sitting between them. The CDR3 DNA sequence: TGTGCCAGCAGTGAGCTAGGACAAGAGACCCAGTACTTC. Its translation is CASSELGQETQYF.

This chain uses TRBV6-6 with TRBJ2-1; D is perhaps TRBD1 (5 bases). CDR3 size: 14 residues. Germline V CDR1 and CDR2: MNHNY, SVGAGI (reference sequence). V was cut by 5 bases and J by 7 bases, with 15 bases left in between. CDR3 nucleotides: TGTGCCAGCAGTCCCCCCTCCAGGGTAAATGAGCAGTTCTTC. Protein sequence: CASSPPSRVNEQFF.

This clone was detected ten times or more. The V gene is TRBV10-3, the J gene TRBJ2-5; 7 bases are shared with TRBD2. The V gene's germline CDR1 is ENHRY and CDR2 SYGVKD. The CDR3 extends over 15 amino acids. V lost 2 bases and J lost 3; bases outside the gene matches: 6. CDR3 bases: TGTGCCATCAGTGAGGCGGGAGCCACCAAAGAGACCCAGTACTTC. Protein sequence: CAISEAGATKETQYF.

This sequence joins TRBV11-3 and TRBJ2-7; D may be TRBD1 (6 bases). Per the germline V gene, CDR1 is SGHNT and CDR2 is YENEEA. This CDR3 is 13 amino acids long. Between the trimmed V and J ends, which lost 5 bases and 6 bases, there was a span of 14 bases. The CDR3 DNA sequence: TGTGCCAGCAGCCAAACAGGGTTTGGCGAGCAGTACTTC. This gives the protein CASSQTGFGEQYF. Full variable domain (missing parts from reference TRBV11-3 and TRBJ2-7): EAGVVQSPRYKIIEKKQPVAFWCNPISGHNTLYWYLQNLGQGPELLIRYENEEAVDDSQLPKDRFSAERLKGVDSTLKIQPAELGDSAVYLCASSQTGFGEQYFGPGTRLTVT.

This rearrangement joins TRBV6-5 to TRBJ2-7; D is uncertain. Germline CDR1 and CDR2: MNHEY and SVGAGI. The V gene lost 4 bases and the J gene lost 5 bases, with 15 bases spanning the gap. This CDR3 comprises 14 residues. The CDR3: CASSLLGSIDEQYF. CDR3 DNA sequence: TGTGCCAGCAGTTTGCTCGGGTCGATCGACGAGCAGTACTTC.

This clone was picked up a small number of times. The V call is TRBV12-5, the J call TRBJ2-1, with 8 bases aligning to TRBD2. Trimming cost V 0 bases and J 8 bases; bases outside gene matches: 9. CDR3 length equals 16 residues. Germline V lookup: CDR1 LGHNT, CDR2 FRNRAP. The CDR3 DNA reads as TGTGCTAGTGGTTTGGTTAACGGACTAGCTGGCCATGAGCAGTTCTTC. As protein: CASGLVNGLAGHEQFF.

This chain joins TRBV5-1 and TRBJ2-5, with D possibly matching TRBD2 (5 bases). Germline values: CDR1 SGHRS, CDR2 YFSETQ. There are 15 residues in the CDR3. Trimming took off 1 base at V and 7 bases at J, with 17 bases between the two ends. Here the CDR3 reads CASSLSLNGDGTQYF. The CDR3 nucleotides are TGCGCCAGCAGCTTGTCCTTAAACGGGGATGGGACCCAGTACTTC.

The sample holds a few counts of this clone. The chain is built from TRBV18 and TRBJ2-7; 9 positions match TRBD1. After removal of 2 bases from V and 4 bases from J, the junction contained 9 bases not matched to a gene. This CDR3 is built from 16 residues. From germline, CDR1 is KGHSH and CDR2 LQKENI. The chain's CDR3 is CASSPTIDRGVYEQYF. Here the CDR3 DNA reads TGTGCCAGCTCACCAACAATCGACAGGGGGGTTTACGAGCAGTACTTC.

This CDR3 is CASSPSAGSSYNEQFF. The CDR3 DNA sequence: TGCGCCAGCAGCCCATCGGCGGGCAGCTCCTACAATGAGCAGTTCTTC. The chain couples TRBV5-1 to TRBJ2-1, with D perhaps TRBD2 (5 bases). The CDR3 extends over 16 amino acids. The germline V gene has CDR1 SGHRS and CDR2 YFSETQ. Trimming stripped 4 bases from V and 0 bases from J, with 14 bases between.

V is TRBV30 and J is TRBJ1-3; no clear D gene. The V gene's germline CDR1 is GTSNPN and CDR2 SVGIG (reference sequence). V lost 0 bases and J 0 bases, leaving 9 bases between the germline ends. CDR3 size: 15 residues. CDR3 amino acids: CAWSVPRLSGNTIYF. In DNA, the CDR3 is TGTGCCTGGAGTGTCCCGCGGCTCTCTGGAAACACCATATATTTT.

CDR3 nucleotide sequence: TGTGCCAGCAGTACTAGCGGGAGACGCTACGAGCAGTACTTC. This sequence encodes CASSTSGRRYEQYF. The rearrangement links TRBV6-1 to TRBJ2-7; 11 positions match TRBD2. V shed 5 bases, J shed 3 bases, and the junction held 3 bases outside the gene matches. CDR1 is MNHNS, CDR2 SASEGT, per germline. This CDR3 is 14 amino acids long.

Only a few counts were recorded for this clone. This chain connects TRBV4-2 to TRBJ1-1, with a possible D match to TRBD1 (6 bases). This CDR3 spans 15 amino acids. Germline loops: CDR1 LGHNA, CDR2 YNFKEQ. V gave up 2 bases and J gave up 1 base, with 11 bases separating them. CDR3 DNA sequence: TGTGCCAGCAGCCAACCGGACAGACCGAACACTGAAGCTTTCTTT. Translated, it gives CASSQPDRPNTEAFF.